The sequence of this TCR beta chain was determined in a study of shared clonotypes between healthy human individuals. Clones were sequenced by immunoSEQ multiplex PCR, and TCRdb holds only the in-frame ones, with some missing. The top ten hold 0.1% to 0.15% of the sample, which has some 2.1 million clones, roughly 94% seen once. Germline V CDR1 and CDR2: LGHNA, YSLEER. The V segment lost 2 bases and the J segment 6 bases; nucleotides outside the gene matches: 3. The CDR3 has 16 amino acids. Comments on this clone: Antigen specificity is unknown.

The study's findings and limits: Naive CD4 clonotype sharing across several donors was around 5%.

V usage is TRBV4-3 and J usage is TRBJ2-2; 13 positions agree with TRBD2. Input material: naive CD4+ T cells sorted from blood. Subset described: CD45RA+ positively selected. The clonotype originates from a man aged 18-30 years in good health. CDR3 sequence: CASSQRTSGRAGELFF. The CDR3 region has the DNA TGCGCCAGCAGCCAACGGACTAGCGGGAGAGCCGGGGAGCTGTTTTTT.